This T cell receptor beta chain was recovered during a study of OX40 agonist ivuxolimab in advanced cancers. Study at large: From roughly 20 to 85 years was the age range, with a mean of around 56 years, and approximately 80% were male. Whole-study results and caveats: Among the lowest peripheral clonal expansion occurred in 0.1-3.0 mg/kg partial responders. Relative to CD4+ cells, CD8+ T cells on average had more expanded clones.

Using immunoSEQ multiplex PCR, the repertoire was profiled, and TCRdb retains in-frame clones only, with some absent. The data contain around 37,000 clones, 65% to 85% of them seen just once; the ten biggest clones take up approximately 21%. In the case of this clone: Its specificity is unknown.

The germline gives CDR1 SGHRS, CDR2 YFSETQ. V lost 1 base to trimming and J lost 0 bases, with 16 bases between them. The CDR3 is 17 amino acids. This TCR was sampled from an adult with an advanced solid tumor such as melanoma, head and neck, liver or kidney cancer. The starting material was CD4+ or CD8+ T cells sorted from blood, obtained in a trial of the OX40 agonist ivuxolimab. The chain recombines TRBV5-1 with TRBJ1-2; tentative D call: TRBD1 (6 bases). The CDR3 loop is CASSLIGQITTNYGYTF. CDR3 DNA sequence: TGCGCCAGCAGCTTGATCGGACAGATAACCACTAACTATGGCTACACCTTC.